These 10 T cell receptor beta chains were sequenced from one sample in a study of glioma-infiltrating T cells after dendritic cell vaccination. Repertoires were generated with immunoSEQ multiplex PCR, while TCRdb's copy carries only in-frame clones and drops some. The sample holds approximately 84,000 clones; 70% to 90% are singletons and the top ten take 15% to 18%. Here the sequenced sample was blood, taken before dendritic cell vaccination. These receptors were obtained from a human donor with glioblastoma.

This sequence joins TRBV19 and TRBJ2-2; 10 nucleotides line up with TRBD2. Germline V CDR1 and CDR2: LNHDA, SQIVND (reference sequence). J was trimmed by 0 bases and V by 10 bases; bases with no gene match: 8. This CDR3 comprises 16 residues. CDR3 loop: CATRLAGASNTGELFF. CDR3 nucleotide sequence: TGTGCCACCCGACTAGCGGGTGCATCGAACACCGGGGAGCTGTTTTTT.

V and J are TRBV27 and TRBJ2-3, with TRBD2 matching over 11 bases. With V trimmed by 5 bases and J by 2 bases, 6 bases remained unmatched. CDR1 and CDR2 from the germline V gene are MNHEY and SMNVEV (reference sequence). This CDR3 is 16 amino acids long. CDR3 amino acids: CASSQMTSGDTDTQYF. CDR3 nucleotide sequence: TGTGCCAGCAGTCAAATGACTAGCGGGGACACAGATACGCAGTATTTT.

For the CDR3, the DNA is TGTGCCAGCATTCGTCTAGCGGGAGTCTACAATGAGCAGTTCTTC. Its protein is CASIRLAGVYNEQFF. V gene TRBV2 combines with J gene TRBJ2-1; 10 bases are shared with TRBD2. This CDR3 comprises 15 residues. Germline CDR1 and CDR2: SNHLY and FYNNEI. V gave up 7 bases and J gave up 3 bases; unmatched junction bases: 6. Variable domain in full (rest from reference TRBV2 and TRBJ2-1): EPEVTQTPSHQVTQMGQEVILRCVPISNHLYFYWYRQILGQKVEFLVSFYNNEISEKSEIFDDQFSVERPDGSNFTLKIRSTKLEDSAMYFCASIRLAGVYNEQFFGPGTRLTVL.

The chain carries TRBV4-2 and TRBJ2-5; TRBD2 matches 10 bases. The J call may be wrong; the DNA end is better matched by TRBJ2-7. Germline CDR1 LGHNA, CDR2 YNFKEQ. The CDR3 is 16 amino acids. CDR3 sequence reads: CASSQATSGKTYEQYF. For the CDR3, the DNA is TGTGCCAGCAGCCAAGCTACTAGCGGGAAGACCTACGAGCAGTACTTC.

The rearrangement uses TRBV9 and TRBJ2-7; D is unclear. The germline V gene encodes CDR1 SGDLS and CDR2 YYNGEE. This CDR3 spans 13 amino acids. Deletions cut 0 bases from V and 6 bases from J, with 10 bases between. CDR3 DNA: TGTGCCAGCAGCGTAGTAGAGTTCGGCGAGCAGTACTTC. Encoded protein: CASSVVEFGEQYF.

The chain has TRBV5-1 and TRBJ1-2; TRBD1 is a possible D gene (5 bases). The CDR3 is 15 residues long. V lost 0 bases, J lost 2 bases, and 11 bases lay in between. From germline, CDR1 is SGHRS and CDR2 YFSETQ. CDR3 coding DNA: TGCGCCAGCAGCTTGGGTCAGGGATCGAACTATGGCTACACCTTC. Amino acids: CASSLGQGSNYGYTF.

Only one count was recorded for this clone. This chain links TRBV27 with TRBJ2-7, with 10 positions matching TRBD1. V gave up 5 bases and J gave up 5 bases; unmatched junction bases: 9. The CDR3 covers 15 residues. Germline V lookup: CDR1 MNHEY, CDR2 SMNVEV (reference sequence). CDR3 nucleotide sequence: TGTGCCAGCAGTCGTCCGGGACAGGGGAGCGACGAGCAGTACTTC. Translation gives CASSRPGQGSDEQYF.

The chain recombines TRBV5-1 with TRBJ1-5; D unresolved. Germline CDR1 is SGHRS and CDR2 is YFSETQ. V was cut by 2 bases and J by 2 bases, with 11 bases left in between. The CDR3 is 15 amino acids. CDR3 DNA: TGCGCCAGCAGCTTAGGCTTCGGGGGCAATCAGCCCCAGCATTTT. This sequence encodes CASSLGFGGNQPQHF.

The rearrangement uses TRBV30 and TRBJ2-1; unclear D gene. V dropped 4 bases and J dropped 5 bases, with 18 bases sitting between them. The CDR3 contains 15 residues. The V gene's germline CDR1 is GTSNPN and CDR2 SVGIG (reference sequence). The CDR3 nucleotides read TGTGCCTGGATCATGGTCCCTAGTCTAAACAATGAGCAGTTCTTC. This sequence encodes CAWIMVPSLNNEQFF.

The chain employs TRBV5-1 and TRBJ2-7, with TRBD2 identical over 7 bases. This CDR3 contains 15 residues. V lost 1 base and J lost 4; bases outside the gene matches: 8. The germline V gene encodes CDR1 SGHRS and CDR2 YFSETQ. CDR3 sequence: CASSLQAGVGYEQYF. For the CDR3, the DNA is TGCGCCAGCAGCTTGCAGGCGGGAGTAGGGTACGAGCAGTACTTC.